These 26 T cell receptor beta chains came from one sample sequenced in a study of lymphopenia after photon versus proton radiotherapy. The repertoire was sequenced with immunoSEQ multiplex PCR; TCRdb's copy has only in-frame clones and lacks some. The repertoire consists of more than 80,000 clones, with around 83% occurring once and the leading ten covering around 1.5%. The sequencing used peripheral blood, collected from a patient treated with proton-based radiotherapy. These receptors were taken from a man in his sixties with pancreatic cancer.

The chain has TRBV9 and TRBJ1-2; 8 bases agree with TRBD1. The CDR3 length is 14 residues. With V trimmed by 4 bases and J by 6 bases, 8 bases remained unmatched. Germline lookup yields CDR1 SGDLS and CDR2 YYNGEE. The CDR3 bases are TGTGCCAGCAGCCCCCCAGGGACAGGTAATGGCTACACCTTC. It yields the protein CASSPPGTGNGYTF.

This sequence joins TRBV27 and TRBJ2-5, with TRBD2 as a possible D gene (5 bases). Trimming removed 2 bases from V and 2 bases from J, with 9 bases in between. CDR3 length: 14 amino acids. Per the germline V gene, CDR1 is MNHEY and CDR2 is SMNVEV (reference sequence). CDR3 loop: CASSLAGRQETQYF. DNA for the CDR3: TGTGCCAGCAGTTTAGCGGGTCGACAAGAGACCCAGTACTTC.

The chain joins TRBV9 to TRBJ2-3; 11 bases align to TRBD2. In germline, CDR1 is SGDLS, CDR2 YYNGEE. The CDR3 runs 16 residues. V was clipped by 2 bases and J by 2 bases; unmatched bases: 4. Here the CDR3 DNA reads TGTGCCAGCAGCGTTTCGACTAGCGGGGTCACAGATACGCAGTATTTT. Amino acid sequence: CASSVSTSGVTDTQYF.

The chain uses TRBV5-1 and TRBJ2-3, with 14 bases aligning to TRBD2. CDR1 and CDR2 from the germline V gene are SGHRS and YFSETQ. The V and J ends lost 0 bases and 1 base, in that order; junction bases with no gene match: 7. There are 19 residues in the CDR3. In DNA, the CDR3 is TGCGCCAGCAGCTTGGTTGGGGGACTAGCGGGAGCCGGCACAGATACGCAGTATTTT. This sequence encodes CASSLVGGLAGAGTDTQYF.

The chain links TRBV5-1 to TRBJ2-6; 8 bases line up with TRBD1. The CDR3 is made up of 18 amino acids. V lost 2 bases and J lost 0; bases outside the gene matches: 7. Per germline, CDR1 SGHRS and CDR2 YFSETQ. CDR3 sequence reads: CASSLPGTGHSGANVLTF. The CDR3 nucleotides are TGCGCCAGCAGCTTACCCGGGACAGGCCACTCTGGGGCCAACGTCCTGACTTTC.

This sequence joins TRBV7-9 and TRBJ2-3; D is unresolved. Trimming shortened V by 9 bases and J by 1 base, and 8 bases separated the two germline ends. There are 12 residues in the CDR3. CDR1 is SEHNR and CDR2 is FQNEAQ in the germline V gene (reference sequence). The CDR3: CASSAGTDTQYF. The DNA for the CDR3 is TGTGCCAGTTCGGCCGGCACAGATACGCAGTATTTT.

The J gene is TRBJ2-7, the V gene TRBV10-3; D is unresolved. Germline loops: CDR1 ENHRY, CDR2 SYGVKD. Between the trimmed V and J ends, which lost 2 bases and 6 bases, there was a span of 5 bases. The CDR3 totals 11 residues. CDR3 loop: CAISEQVEQYF. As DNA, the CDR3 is TGTGCCATCAGTGAGCAGGTCGAGCAGTACTTC.

The CDR3 protein is CASSQDHRDRVTDTQYF. Written as DNA, the CDR3 is TGCGCCAGCAGCCAAGATCATCGGGACAGGGTCACAGATACGCAGTATTTT. The chain recombines TRBV4-3 with TRBJ2-3, with 9 bases identical to TRBD1. Trimming removed 0 bases from V and 2 bases from J; junction bases left unmatched: 6. The V gene's germline CDR1 is LGHNA and CDR2 YSLEER. This CDR3 is built from 17 residues.

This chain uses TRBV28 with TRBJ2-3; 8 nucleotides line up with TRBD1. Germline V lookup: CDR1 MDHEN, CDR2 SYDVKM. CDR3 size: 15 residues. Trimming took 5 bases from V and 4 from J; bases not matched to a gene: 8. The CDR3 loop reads CASSQKRQGPDTQYF. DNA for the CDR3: TGTGCCAGCAGTCAAAAACGACAGGGGCCAGATACGCAGTATTTT.

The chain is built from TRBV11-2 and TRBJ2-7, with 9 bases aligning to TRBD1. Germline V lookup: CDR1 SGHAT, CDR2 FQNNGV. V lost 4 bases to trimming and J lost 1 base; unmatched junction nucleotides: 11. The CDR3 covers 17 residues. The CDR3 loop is CASSSIQGAKGSYEQYF. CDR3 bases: TGTGCCAGCAGCTCGATACAGGGGGCGAAGGGGTCCTACGAGCAGTACTTC.

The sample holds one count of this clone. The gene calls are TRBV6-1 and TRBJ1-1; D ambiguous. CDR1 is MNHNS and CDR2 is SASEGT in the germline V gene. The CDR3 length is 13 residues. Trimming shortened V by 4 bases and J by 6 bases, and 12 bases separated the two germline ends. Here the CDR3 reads CASSVKVMAEAFF. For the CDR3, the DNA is TGTGCCAGCAGTGTTAAGGTGATGGCTGAAGCTTTCTTT.

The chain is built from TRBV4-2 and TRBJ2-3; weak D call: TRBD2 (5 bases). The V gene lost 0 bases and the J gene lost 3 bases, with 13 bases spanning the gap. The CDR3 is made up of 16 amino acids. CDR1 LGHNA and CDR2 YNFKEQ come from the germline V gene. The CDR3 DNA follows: TGTGCCAGCAGCCAAGATCGGGGTAGCGCGACAGATACGCAGTATTTT. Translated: CASSQDRGSATDTQYF.

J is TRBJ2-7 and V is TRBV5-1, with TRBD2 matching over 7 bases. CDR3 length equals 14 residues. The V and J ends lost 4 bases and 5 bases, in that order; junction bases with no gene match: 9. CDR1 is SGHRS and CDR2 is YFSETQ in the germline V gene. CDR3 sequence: CASSGEGGRDEQYF. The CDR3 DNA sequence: TGCGCCAGCAGCGGGGAGGGCGGAAGAGACGAGCAGTACTTC.

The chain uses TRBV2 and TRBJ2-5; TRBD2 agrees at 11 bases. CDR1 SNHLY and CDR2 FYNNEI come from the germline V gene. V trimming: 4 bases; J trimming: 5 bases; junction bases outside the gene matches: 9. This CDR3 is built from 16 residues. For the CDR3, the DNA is TGTGCCAGCAGTGGCCTGGGACTAGCGGCCTGGGAGACCCAGTACTTC. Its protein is CASSGLGLAAWETQYF.

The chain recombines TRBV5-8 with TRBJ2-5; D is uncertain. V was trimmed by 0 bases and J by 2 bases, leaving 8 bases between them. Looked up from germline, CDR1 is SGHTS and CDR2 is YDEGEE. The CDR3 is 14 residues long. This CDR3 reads CASSLASLQETQYF. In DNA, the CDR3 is TGTGCCAGCAGCTTGGCCTCGCTACAAGAGACCCAGTACTTC. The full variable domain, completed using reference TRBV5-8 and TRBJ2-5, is EAGVTQSPTHLIKTRGQQATLRCSPISGHTSVYWYQQALGLGLQFLLWYDEGEERNRGNFPPRFSGRQFPNYSSELNVNALELEDSALYLCASSLASLQETQYFGPGTRLLVL.

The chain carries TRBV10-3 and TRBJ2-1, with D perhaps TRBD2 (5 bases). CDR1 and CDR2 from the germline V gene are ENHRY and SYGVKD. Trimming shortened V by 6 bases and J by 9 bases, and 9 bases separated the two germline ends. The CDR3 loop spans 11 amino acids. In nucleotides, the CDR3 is TGTGCCATCAGCCGAAGCGGTGAGCAGTTCTTC. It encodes CAISRSGEQFF.

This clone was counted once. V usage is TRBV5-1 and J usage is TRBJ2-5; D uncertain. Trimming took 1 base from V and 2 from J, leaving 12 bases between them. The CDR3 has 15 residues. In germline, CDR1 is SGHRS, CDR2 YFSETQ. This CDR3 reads CASSLMARSQETQYF. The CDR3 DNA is TGCGCCAGCAGCTTGATGGCAAGATCTCAAGAGACCCAGTACTTC.

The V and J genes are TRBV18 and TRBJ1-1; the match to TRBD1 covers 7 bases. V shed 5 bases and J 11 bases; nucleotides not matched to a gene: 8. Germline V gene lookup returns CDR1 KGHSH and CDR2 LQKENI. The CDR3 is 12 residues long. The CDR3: CASSATRGSAFF. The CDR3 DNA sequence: TGTGCCAGCTCAGCCACCAGGGGGTCGGCTTTCTTT.

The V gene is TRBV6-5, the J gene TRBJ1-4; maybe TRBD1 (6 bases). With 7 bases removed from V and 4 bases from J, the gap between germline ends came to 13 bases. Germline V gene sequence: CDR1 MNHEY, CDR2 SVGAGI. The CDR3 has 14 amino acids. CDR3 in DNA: TGTGCCAGCAAAGAGGGGGGGCTTAATGAAAAACTGTTTTTT. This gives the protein CASKEGGLNEKLFF.

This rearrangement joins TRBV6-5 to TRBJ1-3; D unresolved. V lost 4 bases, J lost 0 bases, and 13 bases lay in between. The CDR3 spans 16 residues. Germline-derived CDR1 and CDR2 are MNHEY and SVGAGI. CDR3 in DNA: TGTGCCAGCAGTTTGGACGGTCAGAGCTCTGGAAACACCATATATTTT. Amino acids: CASSLDGQSSGNTIYF.

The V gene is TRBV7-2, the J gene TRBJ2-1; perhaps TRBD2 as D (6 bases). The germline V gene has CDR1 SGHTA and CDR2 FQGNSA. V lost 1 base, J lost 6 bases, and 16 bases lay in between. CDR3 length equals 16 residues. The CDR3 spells CASSLDRAGIGNEQFF. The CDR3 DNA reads TGTGCCAGCAGCTTAGATCGAGCGGGTATAGGCAATGAGCAGTTCTTC.

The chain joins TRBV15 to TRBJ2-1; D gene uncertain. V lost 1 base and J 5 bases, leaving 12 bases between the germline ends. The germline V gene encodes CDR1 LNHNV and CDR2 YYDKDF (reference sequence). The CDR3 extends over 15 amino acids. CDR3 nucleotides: TGTGCCACCAGCAGAGGCGGCGGTCCCCACAATGAGCAGTTCTTC. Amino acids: CATSRGGGPHNEQFF.

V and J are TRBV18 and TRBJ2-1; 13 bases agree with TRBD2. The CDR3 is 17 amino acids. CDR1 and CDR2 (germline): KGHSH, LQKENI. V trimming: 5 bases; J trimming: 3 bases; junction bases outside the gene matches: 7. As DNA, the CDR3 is TGTGCCAGCTCAGAACTAGCGGGAGGGCGAGGCTACAATGAGCAGTTCTTC. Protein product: CASSELAGGRGYNEQFF.

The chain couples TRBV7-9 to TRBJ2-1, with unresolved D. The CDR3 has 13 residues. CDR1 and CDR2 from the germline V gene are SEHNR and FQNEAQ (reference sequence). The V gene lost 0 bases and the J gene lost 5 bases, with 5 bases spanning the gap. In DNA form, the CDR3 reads TGTGCCAGCAGCTTAGCAGGGAACAATGAGCAGTTCTTC. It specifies CASSLAGNNEQFF.

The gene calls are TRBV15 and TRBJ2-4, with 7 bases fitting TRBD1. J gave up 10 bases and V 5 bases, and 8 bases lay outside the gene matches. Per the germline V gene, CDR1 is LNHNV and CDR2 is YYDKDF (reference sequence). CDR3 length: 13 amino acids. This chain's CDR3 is CATSGDSIPIQYF. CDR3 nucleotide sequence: TGTGCCACCAGCGGGGACAGCATACCTATTCAGTACTTC. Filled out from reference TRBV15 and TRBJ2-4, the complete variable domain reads DAMVIQNPRYQVTQFGKPVTLSCSQTLNHNVMYWYQQKSSQAPKLLFHYYDKDFNNEADTPDNFQSRRPNTSFCFLDIRSPGLGDTAMYLCATSGDSIPIQYFGAGTRLSVL.

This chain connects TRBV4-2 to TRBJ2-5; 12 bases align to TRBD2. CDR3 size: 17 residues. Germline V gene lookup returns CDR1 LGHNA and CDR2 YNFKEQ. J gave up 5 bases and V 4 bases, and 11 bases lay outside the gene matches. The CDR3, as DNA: TGTGCCAGCAGCCCACGGACTAGCGGGACTATATCGGAGACCCAGTACTTC. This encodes CASSPRTSGTISETQYF.